These T cell receptor beta chains were read from a single sample in a study of T-cell memory formation after mild COVID-19. Via MiXCR, TCRdb re-called the 5' RACE reads, giving one row per CDR3 protein. The sample records 350,000 to 500,000 distinct CDR3 sequences, around 20% being singletons. What was sequenced was PBMCs or a T cell subset sorted from them (not recorded which). The receptors here all came from an adult woman who had mild COVID-19 (a few samples of this study predate the infection). Cell type and time point are not known. Both conserved end residues are part of each CDR3. The D gene is left open where the match is weak. Size is omitted from some rows. Given values are once, few, many or a class for expanded clones.

cdr3_aa: CASSVAVTPGETQYF
cdr3_nt: TGTGCCAGCAGCGTAGCGGTTACTCCTGGGGAGACCCAGTACTTC
clone_size: -
j_call: TRBJ2-5
v_call: TRBV7-9
d_call: -

cdr3_aa: CASSSDSSVTEAFF
cdr3_nt: TGTGCCAGCAGCTCGGACAGCTCCGTGACTGAAGCTTTCTTT
clone_size: few
j_call: TRBJ1-1
v_call: TRBV7-3
d_call: -

cdr3_aa: CASSSTYERGLYNEQFF
cdr3_nt: TGTGCCAGCAGTTCGACGTACGAGCGGGGATTGTACAATGAGCAGTTCTTC
clone_size: -
j_call: TRBJ2-1
v_call: TRBV27
d_call: TRBD2

cdr3_aa: CASSQRGSGNTIYF
cdr3_nt: TGTGCCAGCAGCCAACGAGGATCTGGAAACACCATATATTTT
clone_size: -
j_call: TRBJ1-3
v_call: TRBV25-1
d_call: -

cdr3_aa: CASSVTSGPRETQYF
cdr3_nt: TGTGCCAGCAGCGTCACTAGCGGGCCCCGGGAGACCCAGTACTTC
clone_size: -
j_call: TRBJ2-5
v_call: TRBV12-3/TRBV12-4
d_call: TRBD2

cdr3_aa: CASSRLDDGNEQFF
cdr3_nt: TGTGCCAGCAGCCGATTAGATGACGGCAATGAGCAGTTCTTC
clone_size: -
j_call: TRBJ2-1
v_call: TRBV11-3
d_call: -

cdr3_aa: CATSRNSGGVGETQYF
cdr3_nt: TGTGCCACCAGCAGAAACAGCGGGGGGGTGGGAGAGACCCAGTACTTC
clone_size: -
j_call: TRBJ2-5
v_call: TRBV15
d_call: TRBD2

cdr3_aa: CASSLDRTNGELFF
cdr3_nt: TGCGCCAGCAGCCTCGACAGGACGAACGGGGAGCTGTTTTTT
clone_size: -
j_call: TRBJ2-2
v_call: TRBV5-1
d_call: -

cdr3_aa: CSAYPRGTKSNQPQHF
cdr3_nt: TGCAGTGCTTACCCCCGGGGCACCAAAAGCAATCAGCCCCAGCATTTT
clone_size: few
j_call: TRBJ1-5
v_call: TRBV20-1
d_call: -

cdr3_aa: CASSPSPTDTQYF
cdr3_nt: TGTGCCAGCAGCCCCAGTCCCACAGATACGCAGTATTTT
clone_size: -
j_call: TRBJ2-3
v_call: TRBV7-6
d_call: -

cdr3_aa: CASSLRQAQYF
cdr3_nt: TGTGCCAGCAGTCTCAGACAGGCCCAGTACTTC
clone_size: few
j_call: TRBJ2-7
v_call: TRBV12-3/TRBV12-4
d_call: -

cdr3_aa: CATARDSEQFF
cdr3_nt: TGTGCCACCGCGAGGGACAGTGAGCAGTTCTTC
clone_size: -
j_call: TRBJ2-1
v_call: TRBV12-3/TRBV12-4
d_call: TRBD1

cdr3_aa: CASTKTRDRDSQETQYF
cdr3_nt: TGTGCCAGCACTAAAACCCGGGACAGGGATTCTCAAGAGACCCAGTACTTC
clone_size: -
j_call: TRBJ2-5
v_call: TRBV12-3/TRBV12-4
d_call: TRBD1

cdr3_aa: CASSNAGNQPQHF
cdr3_nt: TGTGCCAGCAGTAACGCCGGGAATCAGCCCCAGCATTTT
clone_size: few
j_call: TRBJ1-5
v_call: TRBV5-4
d_call: -